These 23 T cell receptor beta chains were sequenced from one sample in a study of metastatic and nonmetastatic thyroid tumors. Prior to thyroid surgery, none of the patients had received any treatment. TCRdb recomputed clones from the PCR reads via MiXCR. The sample consists of over 10,000 clones, around a quarter of them appearing once. Sequenced material: blood. The receptor source for this set is a female donor with papillary thyroid cancer or a benign thyroid nodule (not recorded which). Some clones in this sample may be carry-over from other donors' samples.

In its sample, this clone was seen many times. Just one base apart from a much larger clone, this may be a read error. This rearrangement joins TRBV28 to TRBJ2-2; the D call may be TRBD1 or TRBD2 (5 bases each). The length of the CDR3 is 13 residues. Trimming cost V 4 bases and J 6 bases, with 9 bases left between them. Per germline, CDR1 MDHEN and CDR2 SYDVKM. For the CDR3, the DNA is TGTGCCAGCAGTTCGACGGGACCCGGGGAGCTGTTTTTT. Amino acids: CASSSTGPGELFF.

This clone occurred many times. CDR3 loop: CASSGQPRVSANEQFF. CDR3 sequence (DNA): TGTGCCAGCAGTGGTCAGCCTAGAGTCTCGGCGAATGAGCAGTTCTTC. The gene calls are TRBV2 and TRBJ2-1; D gene unclear. CDR1 SNHLY and CDR2 FYNNEI come from the germline V gene. With 4 bases removed from V and 7 bases from J, the gap between germline ends came to 20 bases. The CDR3 has 16 residues.

The chain combines TRBV3-1 with TRBJ1-5; 7 bases align to TRBD1. V shed 4 bases, J shed 8 bases, and the junction held 26 bases outside the gene matches. Germline V gene data show CDR1 as LGHDT and CDR2 as YNNKEL (reference sequence). This CDR3 region has 20 residues. The CDR3 region is CASSPRGGEELMLRNEPQHF. CDR3 nucleotide sequence: TGTGCCAGCAGCCCCAGGGGGGGGGAGGAATTGATGTTACGGAATGAGCCCCAGCATTTT.

This clone has a handful of counts. This rearrangement joins TRBV15 to TRBJ2-1; D remains unclear. Germline-derived CDR1 and CDR2 are LNHNV and YYDKDF (reference sequence). The CDR3 is 14 residues long. Between the trimmed V and J ends, which lost 6 bases and 7 bases, there was a span of 16 bases. DNA of the CDR3: TGTGCCACCAGTAACGCCGGTAAAGTGAATGAGCAGTTCTTC. Translating it yields CATSNAGKVNEQFF.

This clone ranks as medium-sized. The same CDR3 arises from other DNA sequences in this sample as well. The chain carries TRBV28 and TRBJ2-2; 13 bases align to TRBD2. The CDR3 runs to 17 residues. J lost 4 bases, V lost 6 bases, and 8 bases had no gene match. Germline V CDR1 and CDR2: MDHEN, SYDVKM. In nucleotides, the CDR3 is TGTGCCAGCAGGGCTCCGGGACTAGCGGGGATCACCGGGGAGCTGTTTTTT. Amino acids: CASRAPGLAGITGELFF.

This clone was seen repeatedly, ten times or more. This rearrangement joins TRBV19 to TRBJ2-3; no clear D gene. Germline CDR1 is LNHDA and CDR2 is SQIVND (reference sequence). V was cut by 3 bases and J by 3 bases, with 13 bases left in between. This CDR3 spans 15 amino acids. CDR3 coding DNA: TGTGCCAGTAGTATGAACCTAGGTGGAACAGATACGCAGTATTTT. Translating gives CASSMNLGGTDTQYF.

This sequence joins TRBV5-8 and TRBJ2-4, with TRBD1 matching 12 bases. Germline V gene lookup returns CDR1 SGHTS and CDR2 YDEGEE. This CDR3 has 18 amino acids. Germline trimming cut 0 bases from V and 6 bases from J; bases unmatched to any gene: 10. The CDR3 loop is CASSLVGTGGAWGNIQYF. The CDR3 DNA follows: TGTGCCAGCAGCTTGGTTGGGACAGGGGGCGCCTGGGGAAACATTCAGTACTTC.

The table lists this clone with a few counts. This chain links TRBV6-1 with TRBJ1-3; D unresolved. Trimming removed 5 bases from V and 2 bases from J, with 7 bases in between. The CDR3 consists of 13 residues. Germline V lookup: CDR1 MNHNS, CDR2 SASEGT. CDR3 DNA: TGTGCCAGCAGTCCGGGAACTGGAAACACCATATATTTT. Amino acid sequence: CASSPGTGNTIYF.

The CDR3 loop reads CASSWPEGLDTEAFF. CDR3 DNA sequence: TGTGCCAGCAGTTGGCCAGAGGGCTTGGACACTGAAGCTTTCTTT. This chain joins TRBV28 and TRBJ1-1; D is uncertain. CDR3 length: 15 residues. The V gene's germline CDR1 is MDHEN and CDR2 SYDVKM. Trimming shortened V by 4 bases and J by 3 bases, and 15 bases separated the two germline ends.

This clone counts as medium-sized (0.01 to 0.1%). This chain uses TRBV6-5 with TRBJ2-7; TRBD1 agrees at 7 bases. The CDR3 is 14 amino acids. From germline, CDR1 is MNHEY and CDR2 SVGAGI. Losses at the gene ends were 2 bases for V and 1 base for J; bases not matched to a gene: 2. The CDR3 DNA follows: TGTGCCAGCAGTTACGACAGGGAGTCCTACGAGCAGTACTTC. Its protein product is CASSYDRESYEQYF.

This clone came up once. The V gene is TRBV20-1, the J gene TRBJ2-7; D may match TRBD1 or TRBD2 (5 bases each). Trimming left V 5 bases short and J 0 bases short, with 14 bases between. CDR3 length: 14 residues. Per germline, CDR1 DFQATT and CDR2 SNEGSKA (reference sequence). The CDR3 sequence is CSAARDLTSYEQYF. In DNA form, the CDR3 reads TGCAGTGCTGCCCGGGACCTAACCTCCTACGAGCAGTACTTC.

This clone was counted many times. The CDR3 nucleotides read TGTGCCAGCAGCTTTTTCGGCCACTTGCGGGGGCCTGACTACGAGCAGTACGTC. Protein: CASSFFGHLRGPDYEQYV. The chain has TRBV5-6 and TRBJ2-7, with D possibly TRBD2 on 7 matching bases. The V end lost 2 bases, the J end lost 3 bases, and 24 bases lay between the germline ends. Germline loops: CDR1 SGHDT, CDR2 YYEEEE. This CDR3 has 18 residues.

In its sample, this clone ranks as medium-sized. The chain links TRBV27 to TRBJ2-3; D possibly corresponds to TRBD1 (6 bases). V was clipped by 5 bases and J by 3 bases, with 18 bases between them. Germline assignment: CDR1 MNHEY and CDR2 SMNVEV (reference sequence). The CDR3 loop spans 16 amino acids. CDR3 sequence reads: CASSRKKDRRTDTQYF. The CDR3 DNA reads as TGTGCCAGCAGTCGAAAAAAGGACAGACGAACAGATACGCAGTATTTT.

This clone is categorized as medium-sized. The rearrangement links TRBV12-3 or TRBV12-4 to TRBJ2-1; 7 bases agree with TRBD1. The V gene end was trimmed by 6 bases and the J gene end by 5 bases; junction bases not matched to a gene: 4. The CDR3 extends over 13 amino acids. DNA for the CDR3: TGTGCCAGCAGCCGGGACAGACACAATGAGCAGTTCTTC. Translation gives CASSRDRHNEQFF.

This clone was found many times. This chain uses TRBV20-1 with TRBJ1-2; perhaps TRBD1 as D (5 bases). The CDR3 consists of 13 residues. Germline CDR1 DFQATT, CDR2 SNEGSKA (reference sequence). The CDR3 is CGSGVVGDYGYTF. CDR3 sequence (DNA): TGCGGCAGTGGGGTGGTAGGGGACTATGGCTACACCTTC.

This clone was detected ten times or more. This rearrangement joins TRBV7-9 to TRBJ1-2; D is possibly TRBD1 (5 bases). This CDR3 spans 14 amino acids. Germline V gene lookup returns CDR1 SEHNR and CDR2 FQNEAQ (reference sequence). The ends were cut back, 1 base at V and 4 bases at J, with 10 bases in the middle. CDR3 nucleotides: TGTGCCAGCAGCTTAGACAGGCATATCTATGGCTACACCTTC. Its protein is CASSLDRHIYGYTF.

This clone is medium-sized within its sample. This chain connects TRBV27 to TRBJ2-5; D tentatively fits TRBD1 or TRBD2 (6 bases each). The V and J ends lost 6 bases and 4 bases respectively, with 18 bases between them. The length of the CDR3 is 15 residues. Germline-derived CDR1 and CDR2 are MNHEY and SMNVEV (reference sequence). CDR3 nucleotide sequence: TGTGCCAGCAGCTCAAAGGGGGGAATGGGAGAGACCCAGTACTTC. It yields the protein CASSSKGGMGETQYF.

By share, this clone ranks as medium-sized. This chain links TRBV15 with TRBJ1-1; D is uncertain. CDR3 size: 14 residues. V dropped 0 bases and J dropped 12 bases, with 17 bases sitting between them. CDR1 and CDR2 from the germline V gene are LNHNV and YYDKDF (reference sequence). The CDR3 reads CATSRDELVVRSFF. CDR3 nucleotide sequence: TGTGCCACCAGCAGAGATGAGCTCGTGGTCAGATCTTTCTTT. Combining the CDR3 with reference TRBV15 and TRBJ1-1 gives the whole variable domain DAMVIQNPRYQVTQFGKPVTLSCSQTLNHNVMYWYQQKSSQAPKLLFHYYDKDFNNEADTPDNFQSRRPNTSFCFLDIRSPGLGDTAMYLCATSRDELVVRSFFGQGTRLTVV.

In this sample, this clone turned up many times. The J gene is TRBJ1-5, the V gene TRBV20-1, with D perhaps TRBD1 (6 bases). The CDR3 extends over 15 amino acids. Trimming cost V 0 bases and J 2 bases, with 11 bases left between them. In germline, CDR1 is DFQATT, CDR2 SNEGSKA (reference sequence). DNA for the CDR3: TGCAGTGCTAGAGACGAGGCAGGGGGCAATCAGCCCCAGCATTTT. The encoded protein is CSARDEAGGNQPQHF.

A few counts support this clone. The chain recombines TRBV28 with TRBJ1-5, with D possibly being TRBD1 (5 bases). The CDR3 extends over 13 amino acids. Germline V lookup: CDR1 MDHEN, CDR2 SYDVKM. This CDR3 is CVTHFDSNQSPHF. In DNA, the CDR3 is TGTGTCACCCACTTCGACAGCAATCAGTCCCCGCATTTT. The full variable domain, completed using reference TRBV28 and TRBJ1-5, is DVKVTQSSRYLVKRTGEKVFLECVQDMDHENMFWYRQDPGLGLRLIYFSYDVKMKEKGDIPEGYSVSREKKERFSLILESASTNQTSMYLCVTHFDSNQSPHFGDGTRLSIL.

This clone was detected many times. V usage is TRBV19 and J usage is TRBJ1-1; possible D gene TRBD1, 5 bases. Germline V gene lookup returns CDR1 LNHDA and CDR2 SQIVND (reference sequence). V lost 2 bases to trimming and J lost 3 bases, with 13 bases between them. The CDR3 covers 15 residues. The CDR3 sequence is CASSIMWGADTEAFF. CDR3 in DNA: TGTGCCAGTAGTATAATGTGGGGCGCGGACACTGAAGCTTTCTTT.

V and J are TRBV4-1 and TRBJ1-2; D is unresolved. The length of the CDR3 is 16 residues. The germline V gene has CDR1 MGHRA and CDR2 YSYEKL. V lost 0 bases and J lost 2, with 13 bases in between. Here the CDR3 reads CASSQDLDWGNYGYTF. CDR3 in DNA: TGCGCCAGCAGCCAAGATCTGGATTGGGGAAACTATGGCTACACCTTC.

The chain employs TRBV20-1 and TRBJ2-7; 10 bases agree with TRBD2. Germline V lookup: CDR1 DFQATT, CDR2 SNEGSKA (reference sequence). This CDR3 has 11 residues. Trimming removed 3 bases from V and 9 bases from J; junction bases left unmatched: 2. The chain's CDR3 is CSARSGGAQYF. The CDR3 coding sequence is TGCAGTGCTAGGAGCGGGGGGGCGCAGTACTTC.